This is a list of T cell receptor beta chains from one sample in a study of blood T cell repertoires in COVID-19. Data came from immunoSEQ multiplex PCR; TCRdb stores just in-frame clones and leaves some out. The sample holds tens of thousands of clones, approximately 80% seen once. Sequenced: peripheral blood. These receptors all come from a man between 65 and 85 years old with active or convalescent COVID-19. Each CDR3 is given with its conserved first and last residue. The size entry is marked missing in some rows and otherwise reads once, few, many or a size class.

J gene	V gene	clone size	CDR3 protein
TRBJ1-4	TRBV29-1	.	CSLFWEKLFF
TRBJ1-3	TRBV16	.	CASSPFSPSGNTIYF
TRBJ2-2	TRBV7-2	few	CASSSGGASTGELFF
TRBJ1-2	TRBV9	few	CASSVDPMRKDGYTF
TRBJ1-2	TRBV25-1	once	CASSANHLRPDSVYGYTF
TRBJ2-7	TRBV12-3/TRBV12-4	.	CASSLMREQYF
TRBJ1-1	TRBV25-1	few	CASSDQGYTEAFF
TRBJ2-3	TRBV30	.	CAWSVSWPRRADTQYF
TRBJ2-2	TRBV6-5	.	CASSYSRQGNGELFF
TRBJ2-3	TRBV4-1	.	CASSQRTGGGDTQYF
TRBJ2-3	TRBV6-5	.	CATSAGPTDTQYF
TRBJ2-3	TRBV11-1	.	CASSLVGSATDTQYF
TRBJ1-5	TRBV21-1	.	CALRGRIFSNQPQHF
TRBJ1-6	TRBV7-9	few	CASSLGGRDSPLHF
TRBJ2-2	TRBV18	.	CASSPPLAGAPGELFF
TRBJ2-3	TRBV6-2/TRBV6-3	.	CASSYSVRSSGGPITDTQYF
TRBJ2-2	TRBV27	.	CASRNFANTGELFF
TRBJ2-5	TRBV21-1	once	CASSKGVRDRQGATGRYQETQYF
TRBJ1-5	TRBV5-5	.	CASSPLGHRNQPQHF
TRBJ2-6	TRBV7-3	.	CASSRQGLNSGANVLTF